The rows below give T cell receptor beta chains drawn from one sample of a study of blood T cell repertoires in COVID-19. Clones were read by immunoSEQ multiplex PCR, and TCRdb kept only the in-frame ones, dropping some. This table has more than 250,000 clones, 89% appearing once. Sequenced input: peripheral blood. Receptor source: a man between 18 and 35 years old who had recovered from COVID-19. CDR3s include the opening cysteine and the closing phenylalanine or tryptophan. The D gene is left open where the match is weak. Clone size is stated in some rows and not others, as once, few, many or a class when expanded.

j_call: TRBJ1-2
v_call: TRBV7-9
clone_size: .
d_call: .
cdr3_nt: TGTGCCAGCAGCTTGCCCCTCACAGAGTATGGCTACACCTTC
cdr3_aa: CASSLPLTEYGYTF

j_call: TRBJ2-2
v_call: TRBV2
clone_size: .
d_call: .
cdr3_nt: TGTGCCAGCAGTGACCCAGGCGGGCACACCGGGGAGCTGTTTTTT
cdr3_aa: CASSDPGGHTGELFF

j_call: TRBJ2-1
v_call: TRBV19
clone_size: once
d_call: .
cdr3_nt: TGTGCCAGCCGAACTCAGGGGAGTAACAATGAGCAGTTCTTC
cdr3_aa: CASRTQGSNNEQFF

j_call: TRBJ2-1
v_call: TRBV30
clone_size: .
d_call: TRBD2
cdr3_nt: TGTGCCTGGAGTGTACTGTGGGCTAGCGGGACTAATGAGCAGTTCTTC
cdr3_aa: CAWSVLWASGTNEQFF

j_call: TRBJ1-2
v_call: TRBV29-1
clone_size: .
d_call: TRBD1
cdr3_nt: TGCAGCGCCGGGACAGGGCCCGACTATGGCTACACCTTC
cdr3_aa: CSAGTGPDYGYTF

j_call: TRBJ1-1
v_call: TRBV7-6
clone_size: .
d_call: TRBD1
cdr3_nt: TGTGCCAGCAGCTTGGGACAGGGGTTAGATACTGAAGCTTTCTTT
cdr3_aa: CASSLGQGLDTEAFF

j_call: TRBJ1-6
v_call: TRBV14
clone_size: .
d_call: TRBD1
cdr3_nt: TGTGCCAGCAGCCGGTTTGGGACAGCTAATTCACCCCTCCACTTT
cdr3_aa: CASSRFGTANSPLHF

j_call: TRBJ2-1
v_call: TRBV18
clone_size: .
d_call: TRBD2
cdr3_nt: TGTGCCAGCTCACCACCAGTCGTTGAGACGGGGGGGACTTACAATGAGCAGTTCTTC
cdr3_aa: CASSPPVVETGGTYNEQFF

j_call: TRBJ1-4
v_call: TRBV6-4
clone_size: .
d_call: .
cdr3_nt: TGTGCCAGCAGTGATCCAGTGAATGGGGGGGGCAGAAATAATGAAAAACTGTTTTTT
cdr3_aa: CASSDPVNGGGRNNEKLFF

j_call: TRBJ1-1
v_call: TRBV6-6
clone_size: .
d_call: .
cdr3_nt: TGTGCCAGCAGTTACTCGAGCTGGGGCCTAGGCACTGAAGCTTTCTTT
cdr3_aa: CASSYSSWGLGTEAFF

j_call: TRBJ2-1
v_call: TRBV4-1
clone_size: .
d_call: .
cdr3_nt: TGCGCCAGCAGCCCAGCAGACCCCGGGTACAATGAGCAGTTCTTC
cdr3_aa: CASSPADPGYNEQFF

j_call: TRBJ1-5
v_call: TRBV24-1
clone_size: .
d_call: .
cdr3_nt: TGTGCCACCAGTGATTTGGGAGGGCCCCGGGGTGGTCAGCCCCAGCATTTT
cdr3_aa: CATSDLGGPRGGQPQHF

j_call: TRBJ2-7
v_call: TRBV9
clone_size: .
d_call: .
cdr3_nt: TGTGCCAGCAGCGTATCCGGGACACCATACGAGCAGTACTTC
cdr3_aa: CASSVSGTPYEQYF

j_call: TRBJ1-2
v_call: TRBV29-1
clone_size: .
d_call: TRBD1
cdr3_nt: TGCAGCGTTGTGCCCCTACCGGGACAGGGGAGCTATGGCTACACCTTC
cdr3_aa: CSVVPLPGQGSYGYTF

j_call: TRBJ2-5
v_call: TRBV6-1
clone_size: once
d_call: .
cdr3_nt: TGTGCCAGCAGTGAAATGATCGGGGGTCAAGAGACCCAGTACTTC
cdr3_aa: CASSEMIGGQETQYF

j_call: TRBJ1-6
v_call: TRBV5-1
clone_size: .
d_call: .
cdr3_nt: TGCGCCAGCAGCTTGGGCGGCCAGGGGAATAATTCACCCCTCCACTTT
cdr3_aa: CASSLGGQGNNSPLHF

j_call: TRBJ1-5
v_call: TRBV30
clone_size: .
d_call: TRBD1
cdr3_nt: TGTGCCTGGAGTAAGGGACAGTCTGGAAGCAATCAGCCCCAGCATTTT
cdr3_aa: CAWSKGQSGSNQPQHF

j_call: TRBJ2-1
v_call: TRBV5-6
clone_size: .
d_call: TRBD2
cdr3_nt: TGTGCCAGCAGTTTCACTAGCGGGGGGCCCAATGAGCAGTTCTTC
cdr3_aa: CASSFTSGGPNEQFF

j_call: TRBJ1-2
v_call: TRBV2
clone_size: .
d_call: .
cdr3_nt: TGTGCCAGCAGCGAGTCCCGGGTTCTTGGCTACACCTTC
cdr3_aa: CASSESRVLGYTF

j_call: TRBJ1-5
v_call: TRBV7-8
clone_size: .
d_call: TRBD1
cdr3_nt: TGTGCCAGCAGCGTGATCTCGGACAGGCCTCAGCCCCAGCATTTT
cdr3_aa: CASSVISDRPQPQHF

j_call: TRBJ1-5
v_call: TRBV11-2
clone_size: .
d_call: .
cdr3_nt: TGTGCCAGCAGCTTGTCCAGGGACAATCAGCCCCAGCATTTT
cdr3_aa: CASSLSRDNQPQHF

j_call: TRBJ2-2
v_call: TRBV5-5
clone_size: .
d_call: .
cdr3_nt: TGTGCCAGCAGCCTCACTCAGGGCCCGAACACCGGGGAGCTGTTTTTT
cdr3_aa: CASSLTQGPNTGELFF

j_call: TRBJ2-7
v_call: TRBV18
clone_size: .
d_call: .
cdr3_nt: TGTGCCAGCTCACTCTCGAGAGAGCAGTACTTC
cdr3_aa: CASSLSREQYF

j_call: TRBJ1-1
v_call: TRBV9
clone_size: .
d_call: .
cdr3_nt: TGTGCCAGCAGCGTAGCTGCACAGGGTGAAGCTTTCTTT
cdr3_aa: CASSVAAQGEAFF

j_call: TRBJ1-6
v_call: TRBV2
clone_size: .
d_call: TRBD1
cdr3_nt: TGTGCCAGCAACGGACAGGATAGCTCCTATAATTCACCCCTCCACTTT
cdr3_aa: CASNGQDSSYNSPLHF

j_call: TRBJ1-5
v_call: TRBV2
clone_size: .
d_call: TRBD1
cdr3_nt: TGTGCCAGCACCCAGGACAGGAATGATCAGCCCCAGCATTTT
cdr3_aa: CASTQDRNDQPQHF

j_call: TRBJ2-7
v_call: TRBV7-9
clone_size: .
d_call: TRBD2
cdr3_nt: TGTGCCAGCAGCTCAGGACTAGCGGGAGGTACTACCTACGAGCAGTACTTC
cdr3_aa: CASSSGLAGGTTYEQYF

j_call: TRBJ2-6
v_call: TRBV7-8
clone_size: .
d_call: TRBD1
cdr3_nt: TGTGCCAGCAGCCTAGTCGACAGGGCCGGGGCCAACGTCCTGACTTTC
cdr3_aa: CASSLVDRAGANVLTF

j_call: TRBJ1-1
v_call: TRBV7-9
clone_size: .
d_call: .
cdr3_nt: TGTGCCAGCAGCCGCAGGGAAGAGATCACTGAAGCTTTCTTT
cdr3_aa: CASSRREEITEAFF

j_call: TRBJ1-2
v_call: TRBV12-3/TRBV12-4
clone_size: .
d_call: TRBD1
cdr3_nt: TGTGCCAGCCGGACAGGGTATGGCTACACCTTC
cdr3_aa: CASRTGYGYTF

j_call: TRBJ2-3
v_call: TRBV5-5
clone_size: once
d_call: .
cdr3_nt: TGTGCCAGCAGCTTGGGGGGACTCAAGGGCGATACGCAGTATTTT
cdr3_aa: CASSLGGLKGDTQYF

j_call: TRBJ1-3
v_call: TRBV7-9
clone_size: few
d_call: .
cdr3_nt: TGTGCCAGCAGCACCGACATCTCTGGAAACACCATATATTTT
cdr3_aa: CASSTDISGNTIYF

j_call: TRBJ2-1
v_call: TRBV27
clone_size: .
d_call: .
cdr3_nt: TGTGCCAGCAGTCCGATGACACACTACAATGAGCAGTTCTTC
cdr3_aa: CASSPMTHYNEQFF

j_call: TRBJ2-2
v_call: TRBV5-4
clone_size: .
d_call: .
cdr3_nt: TGTGCCAGCAGCTTGGTGGGGCCGAACACCGGGGAGCTGTTTTTT
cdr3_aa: CASSLVGPNTGELFF

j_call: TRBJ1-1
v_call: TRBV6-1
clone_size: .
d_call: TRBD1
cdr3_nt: TGTGCCAGCAGTGAGGGACAGGGGAACACTGAAGCTTTCTTT
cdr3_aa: CASSEGQGNTEAFF

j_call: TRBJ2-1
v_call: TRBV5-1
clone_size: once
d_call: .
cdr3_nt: TGCGCCAGCAGCCCTGCCTCAGGTAGCTACAATGAGCAGTTCTTC
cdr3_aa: CASSPASGSYNEQFF

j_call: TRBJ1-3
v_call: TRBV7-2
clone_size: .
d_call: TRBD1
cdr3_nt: TGTGCCAGCAGTCTCTCAGGGGGGACTGGAAACACCATATATTTT
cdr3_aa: CASSLSGGTGNTIYF

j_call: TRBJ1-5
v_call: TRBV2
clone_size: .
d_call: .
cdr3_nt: TGTGCCAGCAGTGAAGGCGAGGGCCAGCATTTT
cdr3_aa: CASSEGEGQHF

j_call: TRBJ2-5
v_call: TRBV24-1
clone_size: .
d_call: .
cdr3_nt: TGTGCCACCAGTGCAGGCTACCAAGAGACCCAGTACTTC
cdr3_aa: CATSAGYQETQYF

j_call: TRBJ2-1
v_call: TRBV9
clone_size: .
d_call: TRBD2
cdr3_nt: TGTGCCAGCAGCGTAGCGGTTAGCGGGGTCGATGAGCAGTTCTTC
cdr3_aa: CASSVAVSGVDEQFF

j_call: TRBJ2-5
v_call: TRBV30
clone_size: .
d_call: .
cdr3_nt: TGTGCCTGGAGGGGGATATGGACAGCGCAAGAGACCCAGTACTTC
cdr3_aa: CAWRGIWTAQETQYF

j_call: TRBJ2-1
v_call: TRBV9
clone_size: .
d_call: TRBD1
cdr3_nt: TGTGCCAGCAGCGCCCCAGGTCCCGGGACAGGAACCTCCGACAATGAGCAGTTCTTC
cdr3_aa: CASSAPGPGTGTSDNEQFF

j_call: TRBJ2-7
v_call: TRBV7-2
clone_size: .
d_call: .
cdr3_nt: TGTGCCAGCAGCAGAACCGGGACATCTACCTACGAGCAGTACTTC
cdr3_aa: CASSRTGTSTYEQYF

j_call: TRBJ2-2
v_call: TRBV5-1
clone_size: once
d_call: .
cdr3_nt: TGCGCCAGCAGCTTGGATGGACACCCCGCGAACACCGGGGAGCTGTTTTTT
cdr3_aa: CASSLDGHPANTGELFF

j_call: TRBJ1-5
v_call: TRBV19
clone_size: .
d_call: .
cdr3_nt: TGTGCCAGTAGCCTACAGGAGGGAGGGCAGCCCCAGCATTTT
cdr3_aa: CASSLQEGGQPQHF

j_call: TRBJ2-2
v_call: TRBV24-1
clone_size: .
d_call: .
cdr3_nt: TGTGCCACCAGTAGCCTAGATGACACCGGGGAGCTGTTTTTT
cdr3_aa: CATSSLDDTGELFF

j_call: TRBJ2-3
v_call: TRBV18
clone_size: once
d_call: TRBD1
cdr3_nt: TGTGCCAGCTCGCCATCACCCGGGACAGGGAGCTCAGATACGCAGTATTTT
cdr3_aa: CASSPSPGTGSSDTQYF

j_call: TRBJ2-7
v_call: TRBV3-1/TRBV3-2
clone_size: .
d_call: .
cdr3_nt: TGTGCCAGCAGCCAAGAGGCTTGGGCCCAGCAGTACTTC
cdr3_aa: CASSQEAWAQQYF

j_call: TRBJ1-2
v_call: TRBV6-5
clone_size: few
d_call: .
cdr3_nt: TGTGCCAGCAGCCCAACAGGGTCATATGGCTACACCTTC
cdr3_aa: CASSPTGSYGYTF

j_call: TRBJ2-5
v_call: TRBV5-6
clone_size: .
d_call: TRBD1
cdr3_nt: TGTGCCAGCAGGCTTGGGGCCGGGCAGGGGGCTGAGACCCAGTACTTC
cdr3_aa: CASRLGAGQGAETQYF

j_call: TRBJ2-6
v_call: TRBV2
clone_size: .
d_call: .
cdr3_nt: TGTGCCAGCAGTGGGACTCGGGACTCTGGGGCCAACGTCCTGACTTTC
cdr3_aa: CASSGTRDSGANVLTF

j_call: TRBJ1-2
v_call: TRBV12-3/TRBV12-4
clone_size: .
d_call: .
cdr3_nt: TGTGCCAGCAGTGCCGAGAGTTATGGCTACACCTTC
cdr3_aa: CASSAESYGYTF

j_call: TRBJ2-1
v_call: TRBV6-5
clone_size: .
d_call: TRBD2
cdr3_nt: TGTGCCAGCAGTTACTGGGTAGCGGGAGCCAATGAGCAGTTCTTC
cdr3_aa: CASSYWVAGANEQFF

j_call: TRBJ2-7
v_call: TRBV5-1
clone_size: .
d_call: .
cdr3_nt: TGCGCCAGCAGCTTGGAAGTAGGGGGTTCCACCTACGAGCAGTACTTC
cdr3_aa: CASSLEVGGSTYEQYF

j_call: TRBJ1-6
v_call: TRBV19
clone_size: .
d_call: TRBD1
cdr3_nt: TGTGCCAGTTGTGACAGGGTAGCTTCACCCCTCCACTTT
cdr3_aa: CASCDRVASPLHF